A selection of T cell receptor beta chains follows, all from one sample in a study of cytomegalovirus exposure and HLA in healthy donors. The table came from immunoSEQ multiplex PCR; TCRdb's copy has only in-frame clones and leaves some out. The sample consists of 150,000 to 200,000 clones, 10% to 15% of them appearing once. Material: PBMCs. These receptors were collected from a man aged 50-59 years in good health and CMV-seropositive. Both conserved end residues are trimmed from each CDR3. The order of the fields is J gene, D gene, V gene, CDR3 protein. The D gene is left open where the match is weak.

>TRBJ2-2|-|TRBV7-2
ASSPTGLATGELF
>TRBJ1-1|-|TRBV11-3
ASSPWEGEAF
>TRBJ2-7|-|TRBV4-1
ASSQDPVGALLSYEQY
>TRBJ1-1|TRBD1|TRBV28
ASSFWTGNTEAF
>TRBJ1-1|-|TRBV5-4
ASSLREVNTEAF
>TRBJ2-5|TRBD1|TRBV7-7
ASSRTGVGETQY
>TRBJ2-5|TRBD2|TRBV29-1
SVVGGGETQY
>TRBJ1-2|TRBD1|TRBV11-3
ASSFRGQGLAYGYT
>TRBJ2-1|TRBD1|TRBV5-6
ASSRDSNEQF
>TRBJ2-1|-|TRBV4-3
ASSQEDSPRNEQF
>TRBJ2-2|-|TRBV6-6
ASIKTQGTGELF
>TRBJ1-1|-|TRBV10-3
AISDGNTEAL
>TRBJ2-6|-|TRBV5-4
ASSPQGTGANVLT
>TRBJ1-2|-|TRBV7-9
ASSRRGVDYGYT
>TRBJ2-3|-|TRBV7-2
ASIGGPDTQY
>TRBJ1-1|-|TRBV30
AWSPPGGSTEAF
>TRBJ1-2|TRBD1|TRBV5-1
ASSIEGQGARGYT
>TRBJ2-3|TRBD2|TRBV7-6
ASRLIPGLAFELNTDTQY
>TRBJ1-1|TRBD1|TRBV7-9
ASSRQGGNTEAF
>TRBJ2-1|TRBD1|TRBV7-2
ASSLAGGQGGNEQF
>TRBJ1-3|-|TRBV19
ASREERGNTIY
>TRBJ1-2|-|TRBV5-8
ASSLGPAEGDYT
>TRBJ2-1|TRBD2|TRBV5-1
ASSFEGPVLAGPSYNEQF
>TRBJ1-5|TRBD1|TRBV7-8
ASTLRRDRGRNQPQH
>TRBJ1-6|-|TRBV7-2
ASSLVGGNSPLH
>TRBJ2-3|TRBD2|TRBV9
ASSARGLAGGTDTQY
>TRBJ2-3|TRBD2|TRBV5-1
ASSTSSGVGPDTQY
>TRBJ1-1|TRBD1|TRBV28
ASSLQTGGAAAF
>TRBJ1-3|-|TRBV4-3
ASSQAAGSSFSGNTIY
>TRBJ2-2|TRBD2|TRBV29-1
SVGAGGDGELF
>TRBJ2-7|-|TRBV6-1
ASSIQAEQY
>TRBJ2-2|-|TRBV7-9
ASSLGTGYGELF
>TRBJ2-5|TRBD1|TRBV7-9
ASSLQTGRSETQY
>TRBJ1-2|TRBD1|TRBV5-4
ASSLDRGYGYT
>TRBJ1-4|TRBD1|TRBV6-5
ASSHRGPSSEKLF
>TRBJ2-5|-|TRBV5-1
ASSLAGNQETQY
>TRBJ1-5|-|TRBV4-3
ASSQGQSNQPQH
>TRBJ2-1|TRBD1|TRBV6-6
ASSGRDRVKNEQF
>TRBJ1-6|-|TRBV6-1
ASTQYNSPLH
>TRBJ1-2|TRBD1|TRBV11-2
ASSTYRGRDYGYT
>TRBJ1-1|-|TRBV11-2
ASTRGVNTEAF
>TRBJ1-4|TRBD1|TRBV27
ASSLSFRDSEKLF
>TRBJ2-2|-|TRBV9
ASSPRGRARNTGELF